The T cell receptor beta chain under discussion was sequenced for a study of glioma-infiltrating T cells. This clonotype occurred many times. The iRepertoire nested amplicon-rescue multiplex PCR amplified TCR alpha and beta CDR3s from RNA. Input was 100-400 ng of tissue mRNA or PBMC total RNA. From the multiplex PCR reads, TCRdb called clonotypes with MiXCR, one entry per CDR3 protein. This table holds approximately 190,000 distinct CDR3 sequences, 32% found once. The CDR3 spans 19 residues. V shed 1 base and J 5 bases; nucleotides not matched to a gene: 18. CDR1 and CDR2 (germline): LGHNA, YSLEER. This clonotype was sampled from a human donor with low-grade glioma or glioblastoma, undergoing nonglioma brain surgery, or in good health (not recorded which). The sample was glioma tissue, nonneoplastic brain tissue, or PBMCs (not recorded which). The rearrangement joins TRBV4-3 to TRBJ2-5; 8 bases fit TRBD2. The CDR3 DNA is TGCGCCAGCAGCCAAGGTATACGTTGGCGGGAGGCCCCCTCGGAGACCCAGTACTTC. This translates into CASSQGIRWREAPSETQYF.